This T cell receptor beta chain stems from a study of blood T cell repertoires in COVID-19. The CDR3 is 14 residues long. V lost 4 bases and J lost 4; bases outside the gene matches: 7. Germline V lookup: CDR1 SGHDT, CDR2 YYEEEE. Repertoires were generated with immunoSEQ multiplex PCR, while TCRdb's copy carries only in-frame clones and drops some. The sample lists 240,000 or so clones; about 90% were seen once. The receptor's source is a young woman who had recovered from COVID-19. The sample comprised peripheral blood. V is TRBV5-6 and J is TRBJ1-2, with 7 bases lining up with TRBD1. CDR3 region: CASSPGTVGYGYTF. CDR3 DNA sequence: TGTGCCAGCAGCCCTGGGACAGTGGGCTATGGCTACACCTTC.